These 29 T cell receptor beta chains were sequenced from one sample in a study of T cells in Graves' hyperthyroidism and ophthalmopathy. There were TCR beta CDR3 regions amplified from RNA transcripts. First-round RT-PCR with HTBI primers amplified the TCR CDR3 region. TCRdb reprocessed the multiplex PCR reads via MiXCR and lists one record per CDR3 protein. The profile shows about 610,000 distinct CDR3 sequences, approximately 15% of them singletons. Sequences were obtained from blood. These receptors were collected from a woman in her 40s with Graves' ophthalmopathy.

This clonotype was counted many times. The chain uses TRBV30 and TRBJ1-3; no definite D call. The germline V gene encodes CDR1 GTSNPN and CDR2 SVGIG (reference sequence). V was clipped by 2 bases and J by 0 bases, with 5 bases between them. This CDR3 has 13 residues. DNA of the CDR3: TGTGCCTGGAGTAAGAACTCTGGAAACACCATATATTTT. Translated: CAWSKNSGNTIYF.

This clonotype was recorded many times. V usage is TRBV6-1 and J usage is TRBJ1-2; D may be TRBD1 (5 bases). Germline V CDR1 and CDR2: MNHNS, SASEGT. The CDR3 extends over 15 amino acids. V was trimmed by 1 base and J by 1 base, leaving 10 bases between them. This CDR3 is CASSEVQGGNYGYTF. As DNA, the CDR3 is TGTGCCAGCAGTGAAGTCCAGGGTGGTAACTATGGCTACACCTTC.

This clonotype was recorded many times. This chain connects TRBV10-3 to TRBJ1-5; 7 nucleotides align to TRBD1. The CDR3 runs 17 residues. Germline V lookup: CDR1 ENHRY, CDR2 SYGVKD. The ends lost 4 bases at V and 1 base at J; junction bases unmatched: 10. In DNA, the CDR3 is TGTGCCATCAGTGGAGGGACAGCCTCGGTGAGCAATCAGCCCCAGCATTTT. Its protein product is CAISGGTASVSNQPQHF.

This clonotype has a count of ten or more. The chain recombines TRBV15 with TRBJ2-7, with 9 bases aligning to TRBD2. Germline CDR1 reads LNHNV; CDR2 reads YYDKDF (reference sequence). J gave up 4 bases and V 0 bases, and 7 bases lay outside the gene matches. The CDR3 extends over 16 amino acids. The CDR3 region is CATSREVAGGPYEQYF. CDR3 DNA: TGTGCCACCAGCAGAGAGGTGGCGGGAGGGCCTTACGAGCAGTACTTC.

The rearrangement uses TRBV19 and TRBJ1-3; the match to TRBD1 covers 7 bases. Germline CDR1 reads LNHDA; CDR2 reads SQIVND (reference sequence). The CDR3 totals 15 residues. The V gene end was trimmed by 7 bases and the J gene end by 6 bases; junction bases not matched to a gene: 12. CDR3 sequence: CASTRRGDRENTIYF. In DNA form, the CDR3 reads TGTGCCAGTACCCGCCGCGGGGACAGAGAAAACACCATATATTTT.

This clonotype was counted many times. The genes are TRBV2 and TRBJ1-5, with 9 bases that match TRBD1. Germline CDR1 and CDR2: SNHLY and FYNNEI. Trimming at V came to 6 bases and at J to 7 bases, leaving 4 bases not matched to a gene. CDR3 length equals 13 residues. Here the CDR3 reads CASRGQGLQPQHF. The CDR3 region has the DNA TGTGCCAGCAGGGGACAGGGCTTACAGCCCCAGCATTTT.

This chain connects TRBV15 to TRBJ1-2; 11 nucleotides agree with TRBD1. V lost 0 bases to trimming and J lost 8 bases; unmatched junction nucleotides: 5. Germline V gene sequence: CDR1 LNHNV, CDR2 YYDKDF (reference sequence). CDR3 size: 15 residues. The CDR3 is CATSREGQGGNGYTF. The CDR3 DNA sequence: TGTGCCACCAGCAGAGAGGGACAGGGGGGTAACGGCTACACCTTC.

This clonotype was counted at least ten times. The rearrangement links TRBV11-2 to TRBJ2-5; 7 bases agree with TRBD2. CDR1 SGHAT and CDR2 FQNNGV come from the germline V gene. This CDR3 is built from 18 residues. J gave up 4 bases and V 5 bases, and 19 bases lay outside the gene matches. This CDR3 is CASSPRTAGARGRETQYF. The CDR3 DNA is TGTGCCAGCAGCCCCCGCACGGCGGGAGCCAGAGGGCGAGAGACCCAGTACTTC.

The CDR3 DNA reads TGTGCCAGCAGTGAAGCGCGGCTAGCGGGGGCTCAAGAGACCCAGTACTTC. Its translation is CASSEARLAGAQETQYF. The V call is TRBV6-1, the J call TRBJ2-5; TRBD2 aligns across 10 bases. V lost 0 bases to trimming and J lost 2 bases; unmatched junction nucleotides: 6. Germline CDR1 and CDR2: MNHNS and SASEGT. The CDR3 extends over 17 amino acids.

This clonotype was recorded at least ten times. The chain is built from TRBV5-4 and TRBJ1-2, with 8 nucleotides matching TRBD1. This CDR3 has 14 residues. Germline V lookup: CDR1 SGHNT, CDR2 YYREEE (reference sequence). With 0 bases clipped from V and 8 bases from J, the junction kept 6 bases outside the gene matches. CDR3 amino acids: CASSLENAGGGYTF. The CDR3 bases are TGTGCCAGCAGCTTGGAAAACGCAGGGGGCGGCTACACCTTC.

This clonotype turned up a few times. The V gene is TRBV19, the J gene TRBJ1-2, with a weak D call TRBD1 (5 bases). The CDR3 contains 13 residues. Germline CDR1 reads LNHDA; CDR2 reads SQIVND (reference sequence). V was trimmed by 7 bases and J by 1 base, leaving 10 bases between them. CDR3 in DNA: TGTGCCAGTATGGGGACGGATAACTATGGCTACACCTTC. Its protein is CASMGTDNYGYTF.

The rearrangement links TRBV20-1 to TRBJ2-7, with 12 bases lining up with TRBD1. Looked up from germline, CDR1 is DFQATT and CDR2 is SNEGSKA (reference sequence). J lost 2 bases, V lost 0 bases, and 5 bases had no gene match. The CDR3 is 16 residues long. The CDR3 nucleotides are TGCAGTGCTAGAGATTGGGGACAGGGGGCAACCTACGAGCAGTACTTC. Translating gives CSARDWGQGATYEQYF.

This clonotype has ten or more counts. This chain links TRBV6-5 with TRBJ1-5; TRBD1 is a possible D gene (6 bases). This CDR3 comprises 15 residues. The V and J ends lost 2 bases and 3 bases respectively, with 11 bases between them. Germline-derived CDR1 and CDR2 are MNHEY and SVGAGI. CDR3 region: CASSYGAGANQPQHF. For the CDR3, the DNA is TGTGCCAGCAGTTACGGAGCGGGGGCCAATCAGCCCCAGCATTTT.

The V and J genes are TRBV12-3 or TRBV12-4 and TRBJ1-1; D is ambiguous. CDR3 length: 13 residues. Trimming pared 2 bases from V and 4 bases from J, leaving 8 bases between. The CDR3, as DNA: TGTGCCAGCAGTTTAAATCCGCGCACTGAAGCTTTCTTT. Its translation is CASSLNPRTEAFF.

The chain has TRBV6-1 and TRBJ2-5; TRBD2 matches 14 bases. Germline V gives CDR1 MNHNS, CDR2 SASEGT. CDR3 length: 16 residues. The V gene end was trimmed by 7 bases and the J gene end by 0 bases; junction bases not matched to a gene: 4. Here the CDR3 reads CASTRLAGGNQETQYF. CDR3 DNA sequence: TGTGCCAGCACAAGACTAGCGGGAGGGAACCAAGAGACCCAGTACTTC.

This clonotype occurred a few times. This CDR3 reads CASSEENRGVGELFF. As DNA, the CDR3 is TGTGCCAGCAGTGAGGAAAACAGGGGAGTCGGGGAGCTGTTTTTT. The chain uses TRBV2 and TRBJ2-2; 7 bases are shared with TRBD1. The CDR3 length is 15 residues. Germline CDR1 reads SNHLY; CDR2 reads FYNNEI. V gave up 3 bases and J gave up 7 bases; unmatched junction bases: 8.

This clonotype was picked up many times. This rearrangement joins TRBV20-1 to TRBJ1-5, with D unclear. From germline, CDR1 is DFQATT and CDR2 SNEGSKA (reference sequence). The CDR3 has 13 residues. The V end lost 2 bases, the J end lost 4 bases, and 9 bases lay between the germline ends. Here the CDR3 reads CSARRTENQPQHF. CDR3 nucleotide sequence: TGCAGTGCTAGAAGGACGGAGAATCAGCCCCAGCATTTT.

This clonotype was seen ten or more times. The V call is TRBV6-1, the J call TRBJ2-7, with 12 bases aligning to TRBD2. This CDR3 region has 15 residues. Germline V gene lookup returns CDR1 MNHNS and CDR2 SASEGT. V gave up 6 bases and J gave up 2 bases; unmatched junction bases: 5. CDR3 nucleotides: TGTGCCAGCAGCGCGTCTAGCGGGAGGGCCTACGAGCAGTACTTC. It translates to CASSASSGRAYEQYF.

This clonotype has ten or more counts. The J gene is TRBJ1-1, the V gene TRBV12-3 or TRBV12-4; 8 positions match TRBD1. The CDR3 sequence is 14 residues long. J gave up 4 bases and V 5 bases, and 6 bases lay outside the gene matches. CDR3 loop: CASSPGTGSTEAFF. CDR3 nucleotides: TGTGCCAGCAGTCCTGGGACAGGTTCCACTGAAGCTTTCTTT.

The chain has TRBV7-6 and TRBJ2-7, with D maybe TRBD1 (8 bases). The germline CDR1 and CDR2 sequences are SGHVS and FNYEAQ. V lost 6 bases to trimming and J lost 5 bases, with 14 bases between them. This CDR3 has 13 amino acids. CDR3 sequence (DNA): TGTGCCAGCAGGTCACAGGGGGGGGACGAGCAGTACTTC. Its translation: CASRSQGGDEQYF.

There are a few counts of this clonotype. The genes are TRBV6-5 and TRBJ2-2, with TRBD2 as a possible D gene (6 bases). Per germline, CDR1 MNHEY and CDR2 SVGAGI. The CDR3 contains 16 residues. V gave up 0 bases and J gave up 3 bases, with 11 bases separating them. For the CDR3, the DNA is TGTGCCAGCAGTTACTCGCCGGGGACTTACACCGGGGAGCTGTTTTTT. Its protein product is CASSYSPGTYTGELFF.

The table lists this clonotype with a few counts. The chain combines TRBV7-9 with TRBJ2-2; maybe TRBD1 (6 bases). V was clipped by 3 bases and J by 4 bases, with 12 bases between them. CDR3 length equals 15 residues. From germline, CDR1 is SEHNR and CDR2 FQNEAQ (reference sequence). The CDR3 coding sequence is TGTGCCAGCAGCTTCTTCGTGACAGGCACCGGGGAGCTGTTTTTT. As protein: CASSFFVTGTGELFF.

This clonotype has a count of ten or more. This CDR3 reads CASSSTTAPTRAFF. The CDR3 DNA reads as TGTGCCAGCAGCTCCACGACAGCTCCCACGCGGGCTTTCTTT. The rearrangement links TRBV7-3 to TRBJ1-1, with D tentatively TRBD1 (5 bases). The CDR3 loop spans 14 amino acids. The V and J ends lost 4 bases and 11 bases respectively, with 20 bases between them. Germline CDR1 and CDR2: SGHTA and FQGTGA.

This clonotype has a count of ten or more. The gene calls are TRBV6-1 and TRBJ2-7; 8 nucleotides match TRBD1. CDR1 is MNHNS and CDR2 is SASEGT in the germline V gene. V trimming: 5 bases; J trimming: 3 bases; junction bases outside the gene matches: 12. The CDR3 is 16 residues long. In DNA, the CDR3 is TGTGCCAGCAGTCCATCGACAGGGGTCTACTTCTACGAGCAGTACTTC. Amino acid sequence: CASSPSTGVYFYEQYF.

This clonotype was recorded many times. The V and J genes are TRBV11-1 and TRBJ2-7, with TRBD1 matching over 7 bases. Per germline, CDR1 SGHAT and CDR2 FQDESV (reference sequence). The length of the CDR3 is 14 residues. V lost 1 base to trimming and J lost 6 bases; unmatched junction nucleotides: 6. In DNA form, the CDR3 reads TGTGCCAGCAGCTTAGAAGGGGGCCTTGTCGAGCAGTACTTC. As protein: CASSLEGGLVEQYF. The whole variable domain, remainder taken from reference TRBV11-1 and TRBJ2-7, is EAEVAQSPRYKITEKSQAVAFWCDPISGHATLYWYRQILGQGPELLVQFQDESVVDDSQLPKDRFSAERLKGVDSTLKIQPAELGDSAMYLCASSLEGGLVEQYFGPGTRLTVT.

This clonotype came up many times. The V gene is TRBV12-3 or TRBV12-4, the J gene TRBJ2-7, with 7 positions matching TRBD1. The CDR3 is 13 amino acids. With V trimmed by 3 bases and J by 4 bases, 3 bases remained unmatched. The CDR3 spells CASSLDRRYEQYF. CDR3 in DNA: TGTGCCAGCAGTTTGGACAGGAGGTACGAGCAGTACTTC.

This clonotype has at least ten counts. In DNA form, the CDR3 reads TGCGCCAGCAACAGCGCAACTAGCGCCCAAGAGACCCAGTACTTC. This codes for CASNSATSAQETQYF. The rearrangement uses TRBV5-1 and TRBJ2-5; 7 bases align to TRBD2. V lost 6 bases, J lost 1 base, and 9 bases stayed unmatched. The CDR3 has 15 amino acids. Per germline, CDR1 SGHRS and CDR2 YFSETQ. The whole variable domain, remainder taken from reference TRBV5-1 and TRBJ2-5, is KAGVTQTPRYLIKTRGQQVTLSCSPISGHRSVSWYQQTPGQGLQFLFEYFSETQRNKGNFPGRFSGRQFSNSRSEMNVSTLELGDSALYLCASNSATSAQETQYFGPGTRLLVL.

CDR3 nucleotides: TGCGCCAGCAGCCAAGTGGGGACTGAAGCTTTCTTT. Its translation: CASSQVGTEAFF. The chain links TRBV4-1 to TRBJ1-1; D remains ambiguous. V lost 1 base, J lost 5 bases, and 5 bases lay in between. The CDR3 extends over 12 amino acids. Germline V CDR1 and CDR2: MGHRA, YSYEKL.

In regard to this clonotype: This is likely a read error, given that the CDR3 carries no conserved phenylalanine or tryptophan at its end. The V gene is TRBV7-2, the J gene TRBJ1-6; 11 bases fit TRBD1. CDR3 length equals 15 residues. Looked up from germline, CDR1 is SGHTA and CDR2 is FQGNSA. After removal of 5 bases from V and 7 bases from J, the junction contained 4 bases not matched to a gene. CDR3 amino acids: CASSSGTGGNSPLHS. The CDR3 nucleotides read TGTGCCAGCAGCAGTGGGACAGGGGGGAATTCACCCCTCCACTCT.